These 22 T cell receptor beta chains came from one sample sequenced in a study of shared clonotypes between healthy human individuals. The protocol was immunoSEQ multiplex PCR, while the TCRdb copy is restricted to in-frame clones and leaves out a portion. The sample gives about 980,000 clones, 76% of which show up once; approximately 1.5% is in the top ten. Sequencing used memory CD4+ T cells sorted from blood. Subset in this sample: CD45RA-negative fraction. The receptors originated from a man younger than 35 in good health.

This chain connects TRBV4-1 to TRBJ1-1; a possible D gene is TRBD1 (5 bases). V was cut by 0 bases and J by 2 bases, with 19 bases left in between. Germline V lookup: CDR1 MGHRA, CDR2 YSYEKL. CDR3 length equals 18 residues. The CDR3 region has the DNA TGCGCCAGCAGCCAAGAAAGGGGTATGGCCCTGATAAACACTGAAGCTTTCTTT. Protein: CASSQERGMALINTEAFF.

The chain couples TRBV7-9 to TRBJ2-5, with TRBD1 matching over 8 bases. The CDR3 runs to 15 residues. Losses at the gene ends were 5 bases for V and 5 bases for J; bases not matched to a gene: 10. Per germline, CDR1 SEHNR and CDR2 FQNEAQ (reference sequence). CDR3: CASSPGGQGPETQYF. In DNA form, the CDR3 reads TGTGCCAGCAGCCCGGGCGGACAGGGCCCGGAGACCCAGTACTTC. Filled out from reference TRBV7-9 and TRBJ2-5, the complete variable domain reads DTGVSQNPRHKITKRGQNVTFRCDPISEHNRLYWYRQTLGQGPEFLTYFQNEAQLEKSRLLSDRFSAERPKGSFSTLEIQRTEQGDSAMYLCASSPGGQGPETQYFGPGTRLLVL.

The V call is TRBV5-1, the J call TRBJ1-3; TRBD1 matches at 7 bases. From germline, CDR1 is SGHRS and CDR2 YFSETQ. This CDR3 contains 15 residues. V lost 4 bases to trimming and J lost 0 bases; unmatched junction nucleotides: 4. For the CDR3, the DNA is TGCGCCAGCAGCCGGACAGGTTCCTCTGGAAACACCATATATTTT. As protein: CASSRTGSSGNTIYF.

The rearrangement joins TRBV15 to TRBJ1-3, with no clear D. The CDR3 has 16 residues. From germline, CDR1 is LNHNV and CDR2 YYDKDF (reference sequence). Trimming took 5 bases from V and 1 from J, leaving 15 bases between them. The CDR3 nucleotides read TGTGCCACCAGCCAGGACGGGGTTTTTTCTGGAAACACCATATATTTT. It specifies CATSQDGVFSGNTIYF.

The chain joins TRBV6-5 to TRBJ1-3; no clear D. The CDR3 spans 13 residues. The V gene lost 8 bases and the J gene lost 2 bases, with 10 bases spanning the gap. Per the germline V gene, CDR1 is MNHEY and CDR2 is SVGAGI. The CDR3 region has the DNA TGTGCCAGCCTTTCGCTGGCTGGAAACACCATATATTTT. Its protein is CASLSLAGNTIYF.

The CDR3 coding sequence is TGTGCCTGGCGGACAGGGGGTGACAATCAGCCCCAGCATTTT. It is translated as CAWRTGGDNQPQHF. The chain combines TRBV30 with TRBJ1-5; 10 bases are a match to TRBD1. The CDR3 consists of 14 residues. The germline gives CDR1 GTSNPN, CDR2 SVGIG (reference sequence). V was pared by 5 bases and J by 3 bases, with 4 bases of the junction left unmatched.

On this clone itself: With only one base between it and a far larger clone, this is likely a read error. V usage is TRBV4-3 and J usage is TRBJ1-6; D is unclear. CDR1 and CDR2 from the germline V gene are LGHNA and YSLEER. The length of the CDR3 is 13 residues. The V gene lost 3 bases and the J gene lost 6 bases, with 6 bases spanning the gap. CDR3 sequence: CASSQDPNSPLHF. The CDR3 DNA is TGCGCCAGCAGCCAGGACCCTAATTCACCCCTCCACTTT.

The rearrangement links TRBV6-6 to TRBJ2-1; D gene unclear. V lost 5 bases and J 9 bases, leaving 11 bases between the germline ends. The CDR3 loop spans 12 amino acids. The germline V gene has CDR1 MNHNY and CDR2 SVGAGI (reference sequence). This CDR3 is CASSRLAAEQFF. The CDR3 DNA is TGTGCCAGCAGTCGTCTGGCGGCTGAGCAGTTCTTC.

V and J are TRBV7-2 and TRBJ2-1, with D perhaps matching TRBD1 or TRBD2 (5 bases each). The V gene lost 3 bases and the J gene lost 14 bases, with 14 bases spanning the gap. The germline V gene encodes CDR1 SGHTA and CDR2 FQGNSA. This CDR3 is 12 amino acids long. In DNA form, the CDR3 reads TGTGCCAGCAGCTTCACCGGGACCCAGGAGTTCTTC. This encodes CASSFTGTQEFF.

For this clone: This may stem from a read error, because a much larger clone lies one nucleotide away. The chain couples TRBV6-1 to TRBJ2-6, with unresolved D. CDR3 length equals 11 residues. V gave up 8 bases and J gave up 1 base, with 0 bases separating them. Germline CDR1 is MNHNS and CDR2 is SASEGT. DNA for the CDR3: TGTGCCAGCTCTGGGGCCAACGTCCTGACTTTC. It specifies CASSGANVLTF.

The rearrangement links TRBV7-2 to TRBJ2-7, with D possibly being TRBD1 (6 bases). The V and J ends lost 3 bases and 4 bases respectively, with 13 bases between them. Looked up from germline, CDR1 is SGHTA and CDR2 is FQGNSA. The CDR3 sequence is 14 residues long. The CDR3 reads CASSLWDTTYEQYF. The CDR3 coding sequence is TGTGCCAGCAGCTTGTGGGACACCACGTACGAGCAGTACTTC.

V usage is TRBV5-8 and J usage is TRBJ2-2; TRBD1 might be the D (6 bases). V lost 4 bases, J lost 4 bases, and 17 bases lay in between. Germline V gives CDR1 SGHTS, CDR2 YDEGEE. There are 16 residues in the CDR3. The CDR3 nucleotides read TGTGCCAGCAGCCTTTCAGGGGACGTACGCACCGGGGAGCTGTTTTTT. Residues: CASSLSGDVRTGELFF.

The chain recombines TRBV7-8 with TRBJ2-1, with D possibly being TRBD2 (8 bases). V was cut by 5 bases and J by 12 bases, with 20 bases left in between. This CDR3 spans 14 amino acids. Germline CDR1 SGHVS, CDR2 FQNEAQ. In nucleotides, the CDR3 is TGTGCCAGCAGCCCGTCAGGGGGACTAGTCTCGCAGTTCTTC. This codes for CASSPSGGLVSQFF. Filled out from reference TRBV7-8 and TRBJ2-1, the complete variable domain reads GAGVSQSPRYKVAKRGQDVALRCDPISGHVSLFWYQQALGQGPEFLTYFQNEAQLDKSGLPSDRFFAERPEGSVSTLKIQRTQQEDSAVYLCASSPSGGLVSQFFGPGTRLTVL.

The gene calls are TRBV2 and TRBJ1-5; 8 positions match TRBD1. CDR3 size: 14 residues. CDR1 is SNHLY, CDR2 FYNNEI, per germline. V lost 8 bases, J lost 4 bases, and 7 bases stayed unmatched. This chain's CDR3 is CASARQGLNQPQHF. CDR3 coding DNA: TGTGCCAGCGCTAGACAGGGGTTGAATCAGCCCCAGCATTTT.

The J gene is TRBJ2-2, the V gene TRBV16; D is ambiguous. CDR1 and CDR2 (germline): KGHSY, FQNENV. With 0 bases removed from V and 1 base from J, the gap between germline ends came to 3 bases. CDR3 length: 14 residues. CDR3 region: CASSQSQNTGELFF. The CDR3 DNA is TGTGCCAGCAGCCAATCACAGAACACCGGGGAGCTGTTTTTT.

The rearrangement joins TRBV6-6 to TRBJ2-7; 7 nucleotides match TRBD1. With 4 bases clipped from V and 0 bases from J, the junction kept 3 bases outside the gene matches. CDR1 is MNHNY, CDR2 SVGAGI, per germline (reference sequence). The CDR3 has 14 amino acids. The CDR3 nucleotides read TGTGCCAGCAGTTGGGGACAGAGCTCCTACGAGCAGTACTTC. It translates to CASSWGQSSYEQYF.

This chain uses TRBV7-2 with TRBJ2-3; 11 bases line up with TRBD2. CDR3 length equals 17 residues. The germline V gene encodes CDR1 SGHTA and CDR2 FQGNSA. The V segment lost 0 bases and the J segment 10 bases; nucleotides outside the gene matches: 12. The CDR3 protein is CASSLARLGLAGGAQYF. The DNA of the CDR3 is TGTGCCAGCAGCTTAGCGAGGTTGGGGCTAGCGGGAGGCGCGCAGTATTTT.

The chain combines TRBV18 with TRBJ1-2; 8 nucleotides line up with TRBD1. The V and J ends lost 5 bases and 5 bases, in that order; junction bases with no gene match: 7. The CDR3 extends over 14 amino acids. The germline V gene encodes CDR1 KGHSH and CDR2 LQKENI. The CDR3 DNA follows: TGTGCCAGCTCATCGGACAGGGACTCATATGGCTACACCTTC. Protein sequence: CASSSDRDSYGYTF.

CDR3 in amino acids: CASTGDTSNQPQHF. Written as DNA, the CDR3 is TGTGCCAGCACAGGGGATACTAGCAATCAGCCCCAGCATTTT. The V call is TRBV6-1, the J call TRBJ1-5, with D perhaps matching TRBD1 (6 bases). CDR1 is MNHNS and CDR2 is SASEGT in the germline V gene. The CDR3 covers 14 residues. Deletions cut 7 bases from V and 0 bases from J, with 10 bases between.

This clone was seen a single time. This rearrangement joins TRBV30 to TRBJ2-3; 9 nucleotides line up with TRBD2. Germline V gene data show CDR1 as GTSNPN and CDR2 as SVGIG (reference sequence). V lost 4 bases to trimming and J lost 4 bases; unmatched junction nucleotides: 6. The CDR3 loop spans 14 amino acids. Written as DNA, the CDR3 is TGTGCCTGGAACCCGGGACTAGCTGCAGATACGCAGTATTTT. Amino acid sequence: CAWNPGLAADTQYF. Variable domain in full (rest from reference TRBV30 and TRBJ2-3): SQTIHQWPATLVQPVGSPLSLECTVEGTSNPNLYWYRQAAGRGLQLLFYSVGIGQISSEVPQNLSASRPQDRQFILSSKKLLLSDSGFYLCAWNPGLAADTQYFGPGTRLTVL.

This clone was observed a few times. In DNA, the CDR3 is TGTGCCAGCAGCTTCGGCGACAGGGTTGGAAACACCATATATTTT. Translation: CASSFGDRVGNTIYF. The chain uses TRBV5-4 and TRBJ1-3; 7 bases map to TRBD1. CDR1 and CDR2 (germline): SGHNT, YYREEE (reference sequence). The CDR3 contains 15 residues. The V gene end was trimmed by 2 bases and the J gene end by 3 bases; junction bases not matched to a gene: 5.

For the CDR3, the DNA is TGCAGCGGTGCTACAGGGGGGAGCGCAGATACGCAGTATTTT. Translated: CSGATGGSADTQYF. This rearrangement joins TRBV29-1 to TRBJ2-3; 8 bases align to TRBD1. There are 14 residues in the CDR3. Germline V gene sequence: CDR1 SQVTM, CDR2 ANQGSEA. The J segment lost 4 bases and the V segment lost 7 bases, leaving 10 bases of the junction unmatched.